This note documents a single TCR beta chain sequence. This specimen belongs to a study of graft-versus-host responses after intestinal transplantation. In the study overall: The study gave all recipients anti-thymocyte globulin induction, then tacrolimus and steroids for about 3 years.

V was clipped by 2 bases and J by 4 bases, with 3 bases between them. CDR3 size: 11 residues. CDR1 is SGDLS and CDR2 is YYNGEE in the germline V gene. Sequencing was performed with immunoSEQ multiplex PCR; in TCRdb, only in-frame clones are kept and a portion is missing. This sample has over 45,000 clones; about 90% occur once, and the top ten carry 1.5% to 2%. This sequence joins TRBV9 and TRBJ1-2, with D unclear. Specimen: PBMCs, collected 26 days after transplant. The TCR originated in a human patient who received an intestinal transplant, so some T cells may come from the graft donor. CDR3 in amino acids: CASSVGYGYTF. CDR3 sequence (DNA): TGTGCCAGCAGCGTCGGCTATGGCTACACCTTC. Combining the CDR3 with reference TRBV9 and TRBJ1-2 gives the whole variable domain DSGVTQTPKHLITATGQRVTLRCSPRSGDLSVYWYQQSLDQGLQFLIQYYNGEERAKGNILERFSAQQFPDLHSELNLSSLELGDSALYFCASSVGYGYTFGSGTRLTVV.